This T cell receptor (beta chain) stems from a study of shared clonotypes between healthy human individuals. Study-wide points: Sampling covered blood only; tissue repertoires likely differ. Some naive CD4 clonotypes, around 5%, turned up in common across four donors. Generation probabilities were higher for clonotypes shared across all four sorted-subset donors than for unshared ones.

Clones were read by immunoSEQ multiplex PCR, and TCRdb kept only the in-frame ones, dropping some. Of 2.5 million or so clones listed, about 92% were seen once; the top ten hold around 0.14%. Notes on this clone: Antigen unknown.

Subsets obtained from CD4+ cells comprised CD45RA+ naive and CD45RA-negative memory cells. The CDR3 is 13 amino acids. With 0 bases removed from V and 8 bases from J, the gap between germline ends came to 11 bases. The germline V gene encodes CDR1 GTSNPN and CDR2 SVGIG (reference sequence). Sequenced: naive CD4+ T cells sorted from blood. Subset indicated: CD45RA+ positively selected. The TCR was taken from a man aged 18-30 years in good health. The V call is TRBV30, the J call TRBJ2-1; the D is unclear. The CDR3 bases are TGTGCCTGGAGTGTATCGGCGGCCTATGAGCAGTTCTTC. The encoded protein is CAWSVSAAYEQFF.